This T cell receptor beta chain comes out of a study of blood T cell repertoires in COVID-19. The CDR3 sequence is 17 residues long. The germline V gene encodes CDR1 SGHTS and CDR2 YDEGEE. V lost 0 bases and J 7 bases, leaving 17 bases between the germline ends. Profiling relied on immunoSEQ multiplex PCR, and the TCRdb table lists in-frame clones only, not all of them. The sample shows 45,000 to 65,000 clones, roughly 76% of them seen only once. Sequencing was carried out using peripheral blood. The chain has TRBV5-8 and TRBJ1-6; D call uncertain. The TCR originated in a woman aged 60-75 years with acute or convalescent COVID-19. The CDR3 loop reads CASSLVTANQRNSPLHF. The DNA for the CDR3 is TGTGCCAGCAGCTTGGTAACCGCAAATCAGAGGAATTCACCCCTCCACTTT.